These T cell receptor beta chains were read from a single sample in a study of a mutant IDH1 vaccine in newly diagnosed glioma. Their antigens are not known. Assay: immunoSEQ multiplex PCR; the TCRdb copy retains only in-frame clones and omits some. The sample includes tens of thousands of clones, about 79% seen only once; the top ten take 5.3%. This sample comprised PBMCs, obtained from a glioma patient whose treatment included an IDH1 peptide vaccine. The receptors were gathered from a man between 45 and 60 years old with glioma. Each CDR3 is given with its conserved first and last residue. Each record gives: CDR3 protein, V gene, J gene, clone size, CDR3 length. Not all rows give a size; the values are once, few, many and, for expanded clones, a class.

CDR3 protein: CASSGGQILAKNIQYF
V gene: TRBV25-1
J gene: TRBJ2-4
clone size: NA
CDR3 length: 16

CDR3 protein: CAWTLLNTIYF
V gene: TRBV30
J gene: TRBJ1-3
clone size: NA
CDR3 length: 11

CDR3 protein: CASSATPISGNTIYF
V gene: TRBV9
J gene: TRBJ1-3
clone size: NA
CDR3 length: 15

CDR3 protein: CASSVEGPTNEKLFF
V gene: TRBV9
J gene: TRBJ1-4
clone size: few
CDR3 length: 15

CDR3 protein: CATSGGRSSLETQYF
V gene: TRBV15
J gene: TRBJ2-5
clone size: NA
CDR3 length: 15

CDR3 protein: CASIRRGARNTGELFF
V gene: TRBV5-6
J gene: TRBJ2-2
clone size: NA
CDR3 length: 16

CDR3 protein: CATSREKGRLNEQFF
V gene: TRBV15
J gene: TRBJ2-1
clone size: NA
CDR3 length: 15

CDR3 protein: CASSFGTSGTDTQYF
V gene: TRBV7-2
J gene: TRBJ2-3
clone size: NA
CDR3 length: 15

CDR3 protein: CASSIPTLSNYGYTF
V gene: TRBV19
J gene: TRBJ1-2
clone size: NA
CDR3 length: 15

CDR3 protein: CASSEPTRTGELFF
V gene: TRBV25-1
J gene: TRBJ2-2
clone size: NA
CDR3 length: 14

CDR3 protein: CASTPSPGQIYEQYF
V gene: TRBV6-5
J gene: TRBJ2-7
clone size: NA
CDR3 length: 15

CDR3 protein: CASSYSGRTNEKLFF
V gene: TRBV6-5
J gene: TRBJ1-4
clone size: NA
CDR3 length: 15

CDR3 protein: CASSPRTGANVLTF
V gene: TRBV5-1
J gene: TRBJ2-6
clone size: few
CDR3 length: 14

CDR3 protein: CSGTGNTDTQYF
V gene: TRBV29-1
J gene: TRBJ2-3
clone size: NA
CDR3 length: 12

CDR3 protein: CASSWDAYMNTEAFF
V gene: TRBV19
J gene: TRBJ1-1
clone size: NA
CDR3 length: 15

CDR3 protein: CASSEESSYNEQFF
V gene: TRBV6-4
J gene: TRBJ2-1
clone size: NA
CDR3 length: 14

CDR3 protein: CASSPDSRKETQYF
V gene: TRBV2
J gene: TRBJ2-5
clone size: NA
CDR3 length: 14

CDR3 protein: CASSGGQGSYEQYF
V gene: TRBV6-1
J gene: TRBJ2-7
clone size: NA
CDR3 length: 14

CDR3 protein: CASSFEQMNTEAFF
V gene: TRBV7-9
J gene: TRBJ1-1
clone size: NA
CDR3 length: 14

CDR3 protein: CASSDRGQPQHF
V gene: TRBV6-8
J gene: TRBJ1-5
clone size: NA
CDR3 length: 12

CDR3 protein: CASSLAGAGTDTQYF
V gene: TRBV7-9
J gene: TRBJ2-3
clone size: once
CDR3 length: 15

CDR3 protein: CASSSTGQSSYEQYF
V gene: TRBV7-9
J gene: TRBJ2-7
clone size: NA
CDR3 length: 15

CDR3 protein: CASSLLPGDRYTEAFF
V gene: TRBV4-1
J gene: TRBJ1-1
clone size: NA
CDR3 length: 16

CDR3 protein: CASSVGTGFYNEQFF
V gene: TRBV9
J gene: TRBJ2-1
clone size: few
CDR3 length: 15

CDR3 protein: CAWRAGNRGHSNEQFF
V gene: TRBV30
J gene: TRBJ2-1
clone size: few
CDR3 length: 16

CDR3 protein: CASSEQGGTDGYTF
V gene: TRBV25-1
J gene: TRBJ1-2
clone size: NA
CDR3 length: 14

CDR3 protein: CASSLSPISSYEQYF
V gene: TRBV5-1
J gene: TRBJ2-7
clone size: NA
CDR3 length: 15

CDR3 protein: CASSRQGMEQYF
V gene: TRBV27
J gene: TRBJ2-7
clone size: few
CDR3 length: 12

CDR3 protein: CSAEGGGRYTF
V gene: TRBV20-1
J gene: TRBJ1-2
clone size: NA
CDR3 length: 11

CDR3 protein: CASGRAGRSYEQYF
V gene: TRBV2
J gene: TRBJ2-7
clone size: NA
CDR3 length: 14

CDR3 protein: CASSSYNSPLHF
V gene: TRBV27
J gene: TRBJ1-6
clone size: NA
CDR3 length: 12

CDR3 protein: CASSLGNPPLHF
V gene: TRBV5-1
J gene: TRBJ1-6
clone size: NA
CDR3 length: 12

CDR3 protein: CASSWGGEAFF
V gene: TRBV5-4
J gene: TRBJ1-1
clone size: once
CDR3 length: 11

CDR3 protein: CASSSEAGGNEQFF
V gene: TRBV5-6
J gene: TRBJ2-1
clone size: NA
CDR3 length: 14

CDR3 protein: CASSPSLRFNEQYF
V gene: TRBV7-9
J gene: TRBJ2-7
clone size: NA
CDR3 length: 14

CDR3 protein: CASSQDLGQPLGGNQPQHF
V gene: TRBV4-1
J gene: TRBJ1-5
clone size: NA
CDR3 length: 19

CDR3 protein: CASSADGQGNTEAFF
V gene: TRBV6-1
J gene: TRBJ1-1
clone size: NA
CDR3 length: 15

CDR3 protein: CASSPGGGQPQHF
V gene: TRBV18
J gene: TRBJ1-5
clone size: NA
CDR3 length: 13

CDR3 protein: CASSVRTDSNQPQHF
V gene: TRBV4-1
J gene: TRBJ1-5
clone size: NA
CDR3 length: 15

CDR3 protein: CASSLGSEPGPYEQYF
V gene: TRBV5-1
J gene: TRBJ2-7
clone size: NA
CDR3 length: 16

CDR3 protein: CASSSGTSGGYEQYF
V gene: TRBV13
J gene: TRBJ2-7
clone size: NA
CDR3 length: 15

CDR3 protein: CASRQGSSYNEQFF
V gene: TRBV25-1
J gene: TRBJ2-1
clone size: once
CDR3 length: 14

CDR3 protein: CASSSSRGQQPQHF
V gene: TRBV19
J gene: TRBJ1-5
clone size: NA
CDR3 length: 14

CDR3 protein: CASSLTGATEAFF
V gene: TRBV7-8
J gene: TRBJ1-1
clone size: NA
CDR3 length: 13

CDR3 protein: CASSLGGLQGAGEQYF
V gene: TRBV5-1
J gene: TRBJ2-7
clone size: NA
CDR3 length: 16

CDR3 protein: CASSQLRDTEAFF
V gene: TRBV4-2
J gene: TRBJ1-1
clone size: NA
CDR3 length: 13

CDR3 protein: CASSAGGNTGELFF
V gene: TRBV9
J gene: TRBJ2-2
clone size: NA
CDR3 length: 14

CDR3 protein: CASSKRGAQETQYF
V gene: TRBV7-3
J gene: TRBJ2-5
clone size: NA
CDR3 length: 14

CDR3 protein: CASSYQVNTEAFF
V gene: TRBV28
J gene: TRBJ1-1
clone size: NA
CDR3 length: 13

CDR3 protein: CASSSGGGEQYF
V gene: TRBV7-3
J gene: TRBJ2-7
clone size: NA
CDR3 length: 12

CDR3 protein: CASSAVGADQDTQYF
V gene: TRBV9
J gene: TRBJ2-3
clone size: once
CDR3 length: 15

CDR3 protein: CASDRDRGFVNTEAFF
V gene: TRBV2
J gene: TRBJ1-1
clone size: NA
CDR3 length: 16

CDR3 protein: CASSPTGANYGYTF
V gene: TRBV13
J gene: TRBJ1-2
clone size: NA
CDR3 length: 14

CDR3 protein: CASSAPKGKPNTGELFF
V gene: TRBV2
J gene: TRBJ2-2
clone size: NA
CDR3 length: 17

CDR3 protein: CAWRRWQDNSPLHF
V gene: TRBV30
J gene: TRBJ1-6
clone size: NA
CDR3 length: 14

CDR3 protein: CSVGTGNTEAFF
V gene: TRBV29-1
J gene: TRBJ1-1
clone size: NA
CDR3 length: 12

CDR3 protein: CASSLAGSSGGGQFF
V gene: TRBV5-1
J gene: TRBJ2-1
clone size: few
CDR3 length: 15

CDR3 protein: CASSQDHSNYGYTF
V gene: TRBV4-3
J gene: TRBJ1-2
clone size: NA
CDR3 length: 14

CDR3 protein: CASGPGLADTQYF
V gene: TRBV12-5
J gene: TRBJ2-3
clone size: once
CDR3 length: 13

CDR3 protein: CASSPVTGNYGYTF
V gene: TRBV7-8
J gene: TRBJ1-2
clone size: NA
CDR3 length: 14